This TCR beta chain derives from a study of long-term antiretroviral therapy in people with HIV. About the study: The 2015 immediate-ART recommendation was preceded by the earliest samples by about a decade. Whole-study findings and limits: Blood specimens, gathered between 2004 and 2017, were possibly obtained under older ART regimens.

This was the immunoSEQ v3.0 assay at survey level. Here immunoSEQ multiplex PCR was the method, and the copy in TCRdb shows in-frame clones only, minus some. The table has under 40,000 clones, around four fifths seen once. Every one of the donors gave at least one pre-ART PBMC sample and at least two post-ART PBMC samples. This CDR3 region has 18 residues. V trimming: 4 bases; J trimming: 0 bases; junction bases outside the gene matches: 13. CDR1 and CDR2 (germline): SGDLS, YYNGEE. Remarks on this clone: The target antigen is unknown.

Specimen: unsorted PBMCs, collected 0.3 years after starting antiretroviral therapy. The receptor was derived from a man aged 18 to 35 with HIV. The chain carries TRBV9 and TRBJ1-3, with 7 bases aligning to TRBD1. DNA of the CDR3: TGTGCCAGCAGCCCCCGTTGGGTTGGGGACAGCTCTGGAAACACCATATATTTT. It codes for CASSPRWVGDSSGNTIYF.